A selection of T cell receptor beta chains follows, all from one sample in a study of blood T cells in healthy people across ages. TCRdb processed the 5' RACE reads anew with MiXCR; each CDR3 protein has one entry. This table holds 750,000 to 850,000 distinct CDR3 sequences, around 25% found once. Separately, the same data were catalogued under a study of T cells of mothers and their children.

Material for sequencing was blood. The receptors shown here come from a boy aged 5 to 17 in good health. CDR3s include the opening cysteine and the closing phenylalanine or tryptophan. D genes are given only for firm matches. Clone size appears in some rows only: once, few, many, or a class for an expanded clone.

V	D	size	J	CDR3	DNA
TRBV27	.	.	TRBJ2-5	CASSSQGQFQETQYF	TGTGCCAGCAGTTCCCAAGGACAGTTCCAAGAGACCCAGTACTTC
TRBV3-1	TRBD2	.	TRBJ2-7	CASSRPSGSYEQYF	TGTGCCAGCAGCCGACCTAGCGGGAGCTACGAGCAGTACTTC
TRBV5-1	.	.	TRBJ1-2	CASSRDGSTGGYTF	TGCGCCAGCAGCCGGGACGGGAGCACCGGAGGCTACACCTTC
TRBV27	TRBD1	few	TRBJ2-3	CASSQGTGLSTDTQYF	TGTGCCAGCAGTCAGGGGACAGGGTTAAGCACAGATACGCAGTATTTT
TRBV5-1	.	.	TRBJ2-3	CASSESLDTQYF	TGCGCCAGCAGCGAATCTCTGGATACGCAGTATTTT
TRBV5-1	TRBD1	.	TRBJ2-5	CASSSGTGTETQYF	TGCGCCAGCAGCTCCGGGACAGGGACGGAGACCCAGTACTTC
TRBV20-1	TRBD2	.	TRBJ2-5	CSAFTPGLALEETQYF	TGCAGTGCTTTCACCCCGGGACTAGCTTTGGAAGAGACCCAGTACTTC
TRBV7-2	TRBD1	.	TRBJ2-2	CASSPSPGGNTRELFF	TGTGCCAGCAGCCCCTCGCCAGGGGGCAACACCAGGGAGCTGTTTTTT
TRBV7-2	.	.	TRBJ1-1	CASSLAQRGIAFF	TGTGCCAGCAGCTTAGCGCAGAGGGGGATTGCTTTCTTT
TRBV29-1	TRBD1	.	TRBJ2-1	CSVADRGGNEQFF	TGCAGCGTTGCGGACAGGGGCGGGAATGAGCAGTTCTTC
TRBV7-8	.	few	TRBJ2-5	CASSSPQGQETQYF	TGTGCCAGCAGTTCCCCACAGGGCCAAGAGACCCAGTACTTC
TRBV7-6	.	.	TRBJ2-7	CASSLDTTSYEQYF	TGTGCCAGCAGCTTAGATACCACCTCCTACGAGCAGTACTTC
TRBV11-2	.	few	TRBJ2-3	CASSAILYTDTQYF	TGTGCCAGCAGCGCAATACTCTACACAGATACGCAGTATTTT
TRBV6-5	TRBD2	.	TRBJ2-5	CASSYPGEREEQETQYF	TGTGCCAGCAGTTACCCAGGGGAGCGGGAGGAGCAAGAGACCCAGTACTTC